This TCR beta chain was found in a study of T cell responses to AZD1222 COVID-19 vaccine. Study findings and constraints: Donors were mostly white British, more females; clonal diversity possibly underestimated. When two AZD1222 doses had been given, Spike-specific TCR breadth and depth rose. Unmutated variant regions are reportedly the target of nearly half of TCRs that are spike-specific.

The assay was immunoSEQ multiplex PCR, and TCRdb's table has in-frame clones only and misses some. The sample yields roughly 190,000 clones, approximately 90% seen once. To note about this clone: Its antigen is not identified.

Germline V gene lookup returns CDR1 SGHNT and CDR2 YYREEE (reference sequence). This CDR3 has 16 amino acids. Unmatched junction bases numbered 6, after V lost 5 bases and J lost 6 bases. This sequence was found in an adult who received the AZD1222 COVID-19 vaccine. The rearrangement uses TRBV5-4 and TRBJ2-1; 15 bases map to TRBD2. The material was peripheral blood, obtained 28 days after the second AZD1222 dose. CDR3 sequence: CASSVPGLAGGNEQFF. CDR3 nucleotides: TGTGCCAGCAGTGTGCCGGGACTAGCGGGAGGCAATGAGCAGTTCTTC.